This T cell receptor (beta chain) was identified during a study of OX40 agonist ivuxolimab in advanced cancers. Some background on the complete study: Ivuxolimab was an agonistic, fully human IgG2 monoclonal antibody directed against OX40 (CD134), a costimulatory receptor. Patients were allowed to have had prior anti-PD-1, anti-PD-L1 or anti-CTLA-4 therapy, and around two fifths of the dose-escalation patients had been treated with checkpoint inhibitors. A male proportion of roughly 80% and a mean age of approximately 58 years, ranging from 23 to 79, were recorded for the dose-escalation cohort. Of the approximately 50 dose-escalation patients, hepatocellular carcinoma was present in around 20, melanoma in some 15, renal cell carcinoma in 9 and head and neck cancer in 9. Intravenous ivuxolimab was administered to patients every 2 weeks at six dose levels: 0.01, 0.1, 0.3, 1.5, 3 and 10 mg/kg. Partial responses occurred in three dose-escalation patients, of whom one had hepatocellular carcinoma and two had cutaneous melanoma. The paper describes the monotherapy dose-escalation part (N ≈ 51 patients) of the phase I trial of ivuxolimab. The point of sequencing TCRbeta in the periphery was to test whether ivuxolimab changed TCR sequence diversity and drove clonal T-cell expansion. On the study overall, not on this receptor specifically: Antigen specificity was not determined for the clonally expanded peripheral T cells. Low levels of normalized T-cell clonal expansion were also shown by some nonresponding patients. In partial responders in the 0.1-3.0 mg/kg groups, normalized peripheral clonal expansion was found to be among the lowest, especially among CD8+ T cells. On average, CD8+ T cells showed more expanded clones than CD4+ T cells after ivuxolimab. At doses of 0.1 to 3.0 mg/kg, clonal expansion of both CD4+ and CD8+ T cells in blood was seen between baseline and week 6.

For sequencing of the TCRbeta CDR3 region, genomic DNA was extracted from the sorted cells. TCRbeta CDR3 regions were sequenced using the immunoSEQ Assay. Here the immuneACCESS table is served through TCRdb, limited to in-frame sequences with V and J called. Missing clones are a known gap in these copies; in checked studies unresolved V genes cover under half, and the rest lacks a known reason. For this sample there are about 81,000 clones; more than 85% appear just once. The ten largest clones represent roughly an eighth of the sample. As concerns this clone: Its antigen target is currently unknown. No per-base quality is available; no much larger clone lies one base away.

The trial excluded patients who had a history of autoimmune disease or who were on systemic immunosuppression. Peripheral blood for TCR sequencing was collected from all dose cohorts at baseline, on cycle 4 day 1, and on cycle 7 day 1. Samples came from an open-label, multicenter, first-in-human phase I dose-escalation trial of ivuxolimab. Adults with locally advanced or metastatic melanoma, renal cell carcinoma, hepatocellular carcinoma or head and neck squamous cell carcinoma were enrolled in the trial. Before TCR sequencing, CD4+ T cells and CD8+ T cells from peripheral blood were sorted into separate populations. Based on the germline V gene (reference sequence), the CDR1 and CDR2 sequences are SEHNR and FQNEAQ. The cysteine opens and the phenylalanine closes a CDR3 of 17 amino acids. Only the CDR3 DNA is retained, 51 bases long and in frame from the first base. The germline V and J ends show losses of 1 base and 4 bases respectively, and no gene match explains 11 bases of the junction.

Recombination joined TRBV7-9 with TRBJ2-7, and TRBD2 matches 9 of the central bases. The sequence was obtained from an adult with an advanced solid tumor such as melanoma, head and neck, liver or kidney cancer. Sequenced here: CD4+ or CD8+ T cells sorted from blood, sampled in a trial of the OX40 agonist ivuxolimab. This receptor has the CDR3 CASSLGGRVRGEYEQYF. The DNA sequence reads TGTGCCAGCAGCTTAGGCGGGAGGGTCAGGGGGGAATACGAGCAGTACTTC.